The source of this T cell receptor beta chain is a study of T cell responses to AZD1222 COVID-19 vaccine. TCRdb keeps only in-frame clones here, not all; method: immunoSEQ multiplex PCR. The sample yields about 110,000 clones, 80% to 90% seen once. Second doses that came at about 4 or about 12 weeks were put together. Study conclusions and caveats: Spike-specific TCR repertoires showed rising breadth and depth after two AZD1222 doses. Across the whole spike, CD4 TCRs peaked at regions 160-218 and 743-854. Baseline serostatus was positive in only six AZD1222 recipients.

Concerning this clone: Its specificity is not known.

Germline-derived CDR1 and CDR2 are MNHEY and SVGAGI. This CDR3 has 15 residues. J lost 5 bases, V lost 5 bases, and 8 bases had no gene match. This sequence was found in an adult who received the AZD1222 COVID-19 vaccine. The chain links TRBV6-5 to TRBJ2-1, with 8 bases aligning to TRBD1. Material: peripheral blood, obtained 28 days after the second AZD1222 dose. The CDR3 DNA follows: TGTGCCAGCAGTCTCGGACAGGGTGTAAACAATGAGCAGTTCTTC. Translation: CASSLGQGVNNEQFF.